This is a list of T cell receptor beta chains from one sample in a study of T cell changes during pregnancy in multiple sclerosis. The protocol was immunoSEQ multiplex PCR, while the TCRdb copy is restricted to in-frame clones and leaves out a portion. The sample consists of roughly 23,000 clones, 75% to 90% of them appearing once. Specimen: CD4+ T cells from peripheral blood mononuclear cells, collected in the first trimester of pregnancy. Receptor source: a female donor in good health, enrolled as a control in a pregnancy study. CDR3s include the opening cysteine and the closing phenylalanine or tryptophan. Fields, in order: D gene, V gene, clone size, J gene, CDR3 protein, CDR3 DNA. The D gene is left open where the match is weak. Not all rows give a size; the values are once, few, many and, for expanded clones, a class.

TRBD2,TRBV5-4,.,TRBJ2-3,CATRLDLAGVDTQYF,TGTGCCACCCGACTCGACCTAGCGGGAGTCGATACGCAGTATTTT
.,TRBV11-3,.,TRBJ1-6,CASSLEGGNSPLHF,TGTGCCAGCAGCTTAGAAGGCGGTAATTCACCCCTCCACTTT
.,TRBV5-1,.,TRBJ1-3,CASSLGGFPDTIYF,TGCGCCAGCAGCTTAGGAGGGTTCCCGGACACCATATATTTT
.,TRBV20-1,.,TRBJ1-1,CSSGEDTEAFF,TGCAGTTCCGGAGAGGACACTGAAGCTTTCTTT
TRBD1,TRBV5-1,.,TRBJ1-2,CASSLDATGGVYGYTF,TGCGCCAGCAGCTTGGACGCGACAGGGGGCGTGTATGGCTACACCTTC
TRBD1,TRBV5-1,.,TRBJ2-2,CASSFQGDRELFF,TGCGCCAGCAGCTTTCAGGGGGATCGGGAGCTGTTTTTT
.,TRBV2,.,TRBJ2-7,CASNSLSVYEQYF,TGTGCCAGCAACTCTCTAAGCGTATACGAGCAGTACTTC
.,TRBV2,.,TRBJ1-2,CASLPGTELYGYTF,TGTGCCAGCCTTCCCGGGACTGAACTCTATGGCTACACCTTC
TRBD1,TRBV4-3,.,TRBJ2-7,CASSQEWRGDRGYEQYF,TGCGCCAGCAGCCAAGAATGGCGCGGGGACAGGGGGTACGAGCAGTACTTC
TRBD2,TRBV2,.,TRBJ2-3,CASSRLAGTLTDTQYF,TGTGCCAGCAGCCGACTAGCGGGGACCCTGACAGATACGCAGTATTTT
.,TRBV6-1,.,TRBJ2-7,CASSESRARGPEQYF,TGTGCCAGCAGTGAATCCCGCGCCAGGGGTCCCGAGCAGTACTTC
TRBD2,TRBV28,once,TRBJ2-1,CASSPSGGEISSYNEQFF,TGTGCCAGCAGTCCCAGCGGGGGGGAGATAAGCTCCTACAATGAGCAGTTCTTC
TRBD1,TRBV19,.,TRBJ1-2,CASSKGQGAAGYGYTF,TGTGCCAGTAGTAAGGGACAGGGGGCCGCTGGCTATGGCTACACCTTC
TRBD1,TRBV27,once,TRBJ2-7,CASSSTGGWDEQYF,TGTGCCAGCAGCTCGACAGGGGGATGGGACGAGCAGTACTTC
.,TRBV7-2,.,TRBJ2-1,CASSFKRAVSSYNEQFF,TGTGCCAGCAGCTTTAAGCGAGCGGTGAGCTCCTACAATGAGCAGTTCTTC
TRBD2,TRBV9,.,TRBJ2-7,CASSVGEASGGYEQYF,TGTGCCAGCAGCGTAGGGGAGGCTAGCGGGGGCTACGAGCAGTACTTC
TRBD1,TRBV29-1,.,TRBJ1-3,CSVGQGAGNTIYF,TGCAGCGTAGGACAGGGGGCTGGAAACACCATATATTTT
TRBD2,TRBV2,.,TRBJ2-7,CAIATSGVGQYF,TGTGCCATCGCGACTAGCGGGGTTGGGCAGTACTTC
.,TRBV5-1,.,TRBJ2-6,CASSESPTTGANVLTF,TGCGCCAGCAGCGAATCACCGACAACCGGGGCCAACGTCCTGACTTTC
.,TRBV7-9,.,TRBJ1-4,CASSLGGRVATNEKLFF,TGTGCCAGCAGCTTAGGAGGCAGGGTAGCAACTAATGAAAAACTGTTTTTT
TRBD1,TRBV7-2,.,TRBJ2-5,CASSSDRGWGETQYF,TGTGCCAGCAGCTCGGACAGGGGATGGGGAGAGACCCAGTACTTC
TRBD1,TRBV7-6,.,TRBJ2-6,CASSGDRAGANVLTF,TGTGCCAGCAGCGGGGACAGGGCTGGGGCCAACGTCCTGACTTTC
TRBD1,TRBV14,.,TRBJ1-4,CASSQAGQGQEKLFF,TGTGCCAGCAGCCAAGCGGGACAGGGGCAGGAAAAACTGTTTTTT
.,TRBV7-2,.,TRBJ2-5,CASRRQANQETQYF,TGTGCCAGCAGGAGACAGGCGAACCAAGAGACCCAGTACTTC
.,TRBV5-1,.,TRBJ2-7,CASSLVSQVGYEQYF,TGCGCCAGCAGCTTGGTCTCACAGGTCGGGTACGAGCAGTACTTC
.,TRBV6-6,.,TRBJ2-7,CASSKGGGTYEQYF,TGTGCCAGCAGTAAAGGGGGGGGTACCTACGAGCAGTACTTC
.,TRBV9,once,TRBJ2-7,CASSRYRASYEQYF,TGTGCCAGCAGCCGTTACAGGGCATCCTACGAGCAGTACTTC
TRBD1,TRBV25-1,.,TRBJ1-1,CASSDRVYTEAFF,TGTGCCAGCAGCGACAGGGTTTACACTGAAGCTTTCTTT
.,TRBV9,once,TRBJ1-5,CASSVGGQLNQPQHF,TGTGCCAGCAGCGTAGGCGGACAGCTCAATCAGCCCCAGCATTTT
TRBD1,TRBV5-6,.,TRBJ1-1,CASSSQTGPWNTEAFF,TGTGCCAGCAGCTCCCAGACAGGGCCGTGGAACACTGAAGCTTTCTTT
.,TRBV14,.,TRBJ1-2,CASSQVGGGGYTF,TGTGCCAGCAGCCAAGTTGGTGGAGGCGGCTACACCTTC
.,TRBV5-8,.,TRBJ1-5,CASSEVPNFNQPQHF,TGTGCCAGCAGCGAGGTCCCGAACTTCAATCAGCCCCAGCATTTT
TRBD1,TRBV13,.,TRBJ2-3,CASSPGTGQKDTQYF,TGTGCCAGCAGCCCCGGGACAGGGCAAAAAGATACGCAGTATTTT
.,TRBV7-3,.,TRBJ2-1,CASSIGGTANEQFF,TGTGCCAGCAGCATAGGCGGGACAGCCAATGAGCAGTTCTTC
TRBD2,TRBV5-4,.,TRBJ2-1,CASSPSGTSISYNEQFF,TGTGCCAGCAGTCCCTCCGGGACTAGCATCTCCTACAATGAGCAGTTCTTC
.,TRBV7-9,.,TRBJ1-2,CASSPYKGLGGYGYTF,TGTGCCAGCAGCCCATATAAGGGCCTGGGGGGCTATGGCTACACCTTC
.,TRBV4-2,.,TRBJ2-7,CASSPGEGNYEQYF,TGTGCCAGCAGCCCCGGCGAGGGCAACTACGAGCAGTACTTC
TRBD1,TRBV19,.,TRBJ1-5,CASSPRTGGPGQPQHF,TGTGCCAGTAGTCCTCGGACAGGGGGGCCGGGACAGCCCCAGCATTTT
.,TRBV5-1,medium-sized,TRBJ1-1,CASTTYGQNTEAFF,TGCGCCAGCACAACCTACGGACAGAACACTGAAGCTTTCTTT
.,TRBV10-1,.,TRBJ1-6,CASSLGLYSPLHF,TGCGCCAGCAGTTTGGGGCTATATTCACCCCTCCACTTT
.,TRBV7-2,.,TRBJ2-1,CASSPSGTSYNEQFF,TGTGCCAGCAGCCCCTCCGGGACATCTTACAATGAGCAGTTCTTC
.,TRBV18,.,TRBJ1-1,CASSPLTGKNTEAFF,TGTGCCAGCTCACCGCTGACAGGAAAAAACACTGAAGCTTTCTTT
TRBD1,TRBV6-1,once,TRBJ2-6,CASSATGESPFSGANVLTF,TGTGCCAGCAGTGCCACAGGGGAGTCCCCTTTCTCTGGGGCCAACGTCCTGACTTTC
.,TRBV5-1,.,TRBJ2-3,CASSLTASTDTQYF,TGCGCCAGCAGCTTGACTGCTAGCACAGATACGCAGTATTTT
.,TRBV19,.,TRBJ2-3,CASSIPRGGTDTQYF,TGTGCCAGTAGTATCCCCAGGGGTGGCACAGATACGCAGTATTTT
TRBD1,TRBV5-6,.,TRBJ1-2,CASSLAPGGDYGYTF,TGTGCCAGCAGCTTGGCCCCAGGGGGCGATTATGGCTACACCTTC
.,TRBV5-1,.,TRBJ1-3,CASSLVLGNTIYF,TGCGCCAGCAGCTTGGTCCTTGGAAACACCATATATTTT
TRBD2,TRBV5-6,.,TRBJ2-5,CASSLQFTGLPEETQYF,TGTGCCAGCAGCTTGCAATTTACGGGACTACCAGAAGAGACCCAGTACTTC